The 23 T cell receptor beta chains listed next were all sequenced from one sample in a study of T cells in Graves' hyperthyroidism and ophthalmopathy. RNA transcripts provided the source from which TCR beta CDR3 regions were amplified. Primed by the HTBI set, a first-round RT-PCR was run on the TCR CDR3. Via MiXCR, TCRdb re-called the multiplex PCR reads, giving one row per CDR3 protein. Counted here are about 590,000 distinct CDR3 sequences, 15% to 17% occurring once; the ten biggest clones make up around 7.3%. Specimen: blood. The source is a woman aged 30 to 39 with Graves' hyperthyroidism.

The sample holds many counts of this clonotype. The V gene is TRBV13, the J gene TRBJ2-5; D is perhaps TRBD2 (5 bases). CDR3 length: 15 amino acids. CDR1 and CDR2 from the germline V gene are PRHDT and FYEKMQ (reference sequence). V lost 3 bases to trimming and J lost 3 bases, with 14 bases between them. CDR3 coding DNA: TGTGCCAGCAGCTTCCGGGGTGGGGAAAAAGAGACCCAGTACTTC. Translation gives CASSFRGGEKETQYF. Variable domain in full (rest from reference TRBV13 and TRBJ2-5): AAGVIQSPRHLIKEKRETATLKCYPIPRHDTVYWYQQGPGQDPQFLISFYEKMQSDKGSIPDRFSAQQFSDYHSELNMSSLELGDSALYFCASSFRGGEKETQYFGPGTRLLVL.

This clonotype appeared a few times. The rearrangement joins TRBV12-5 to TRBJ2-3, with 13 bases fitting TRBD2. V was pared by 5 bases and J by 4 bases, with 3 bases of the junction left unmatched. CDR3 length: 15 residues. Germline V CDR1 and CDR2: LGHNT, FRNRAP. This CDR3 reads CASGPGLAGSDTQYF. The CDR3 nucleotides are TGTGCTAGTGGTCCGGGACTAGCGGGATCAGATACGCAGTATTTT.

In this sample, this clonotype turned up many times. This chain connects TRBV20-1 to TRBJ2-7, with TRBD1 matching 11 bases. This CDR3 region has 15 residues. V lost 6 bases, J lost 0 bases, and 7 bases stayed unmatched. CDR1 is DFQATT and CDR2 is SNEGSKA in the germline V gene (reference sequence). CDR3 bases: TGCAGTGCCCGTGGACAGGGGGCATTCTCCTACGAGCAGTACTTC. It specifies CSARGQGAFSYEQYF.

This clonotype was recorded at least ten times. The chain is built from TRBV4-3 and TRBJ2-3, with D tentatively TRBD1 or TRBD2 (5 bases each). This CDR3 spans 15 amino acids. Germline V gene sequence: CDR1 LGHNA, CDR2 YSLEER. Trimming pared 0 bases from V and 2 bases from J, leaving 9 bases between. In nucleotides, the CDR3 is TGCGCCAGCAGCCAAGAACCAGGGACCACAGATACGCAGTATTTT. Amino acids: CASSQEPGTTDTQYF.

This clonotype was found a few times. The CDR3 is CASSPRGGHGYTF. DNA for the CDR3: TGTGCCAGCAGCCCCCGGGGGGGTCATGGCTACACCTTC. This chain uses TRBV7-3 with TRBJ1-2; maybe TRBD1 (5 bases). The V end was cut by 5 bases, the J end by 6 bases, with 13 bases between. This CDR3 is built from 13 residues. In germline, CDR1 is SGHTA, CDR2 FQGTGA.

In its sample, this clonotype was seen many times. The V call is TRBV6-5, the J call TRBJ1-3, with 9 bases identical to TRBD1. CDR3 size: 13 residues. Germline lookup yields CDR1 MNHEY and CDR2 SVGAGI. The V segment lost 5 bases and the J segment 6 bases; nucleotides outside the gene matches: 2. The chain's CDR3 is CASSRQGENTIYF. CDR3 DNA: TGTGCCAGCAGTAGACAGGGGGAAAACACCATATATTTT.

This clonotype appeared a few times. V and J are TRBV11-2 and TRBJ2-3, with D perhaps matching TRBD1 (6 bases). The V end lost 5 bases, the J end lost 3 bases, and 15 bases lay between the germline ends. Germline values: CDR1 SGHAT, CDR2 FQNNGV. The CDR3 has 15 residues. The CDR3 region has the DNA TGTGCCAGCAGCGAAAAGTACAGGGTAACAGATACGCAGTATTTT. It is translated as CASSEKYRVTDTQYF.

This clonotype occurred many times. The chain carries TRBV7-9 and TRBJ2-1; tentatively, D is TRBD2 (5 bases). This CDR3 contains 12 residues. CDR1 is SEHNR, CDR2 FQNEAQ, per germline (reference sequence). The V gene lost 6 bases and the J gene lost 7 bases, with 10 bases spanning the gap. CDR3 in DNA: TGTGCCAGCAGTTCGAAGCGGAATGAGCAGTTCTTC. Translated: CASSSKRNEQFF.

This clonotype was detected only once. The chain combines TRBV3-1 with TRBJ2-1; 12 nucleotides line up with TRBD2. The CDR3 extends over 16 amino acids. Germline assignment: CDR1 LGHDT and CDR2 YNNKEL (reference sequence). Unmatched junction bases numbered 6, after V lost 4 bases and J lost 5 bases. CDR3 sequence reads: CASSRTGTSGHNEQFF. In DNA, the CDR3 is TGTGCCAGCAGCCGCACCGGGACTAGCGGGCACAATGAGCAGTTCTTC.

This clonotype was seen many times. The genes are TRBV30 and TRBJ2-1, with 13 bases identical to TRBD2. The CDR3 runs to 16 residues. Germline V CDR1 and CDR2: GTSNPN, SVGIG (reference sequence). Unmatched junction bases numbered 13, after V lost 2 bases and J lost 12 bases. DNA of the CDR3: TGTGCCTGGAGTAACGGACTAGCGGGAGATACACGATGGCAGTTCTTC. Translation: CAWSNGLAGDTRWQFF.

The V and J genes are TRBV5-6 and TRBJ2-1, with no clear D. Germline V gene data show CDR1 as SGHDT and CDR2 as YYEEEE. V lost 3 bases to trimming and J lost 8 bases, with 15 bases between them. This CDR3 spans 14 amino acids. Here the CDR3 DNA reads TGTGCCAGCAGCTGGGCTAGAACTGGCGATGAGCAGTTCTTC. It encodes CASSWARTGDEQFF. Combining the CDR3 with reference TRBV5-6 and TRBJ2-1 gives the whole variable domain DAGVTQSPTHLIKTRGQQVTLRCSPKSGHDTVSWYQQALGQGPQFIFQYYEEEERQRGNFPDRFSGHQFPNYSSELNVNALLLGDSALYLCASSWARTGDEQFFGPGTRLTVL.

A few counts support this clonotype. The CDR3 DNA reads TGCAGCGTTGCGTGGGATGAGCAGTTCTTC. Its protein is CSVAWDEQFF. The chain is built from TRBV29-1 and TRBJ2-1; D not resolved. This CDR3 is built from 10 residues. The germline gives CDR1 SQVTM, CDR2 ANQGSEA. Trimming removed 4 bases at V and 8 bases at J, with 6 bases between.

This clonotype was seen ten or more times. This sequence joins TRBV6-6 and TRBJ1-4; D unresolved. The germline gives CDR1 MNHNY, CDR2 SVGAGI (reference sequence). V was cut by 1 base and J by 1 base, with 10 bases left in between. The CDR3 has 16 residues. The CDR3 is CASSYFALGTNEKLFF. The CDR3 coding sequence is TGTGCCAGCAGTTACTTCGCGTTGGGAACTAATGAAAAACTGTTTTTT.

This clonotype was detected ten times or more. This chain connects TRBV20-1 to TRBJ1-5, with D possibly being TRBD1 (5 bases). Germline CDR1 and CDR2: DFQATT and SNEGSKA (reference sequence). There are 14 residues in the CDR3. Between the trimmed V and J ends, which lost 3 bases and 4 bases, there was a span of 13 bases. CDR3: CSASRAGGNQPQHF. The CDR3 bases are TGCAGTGCTAGTAGGGCTGGGGGTAATCAGCCCCAGCATTTT.

This clonotype showed up many times. J is TRBJ1-3 and V is TRBV28; D possibly corresponds to TRBD1 (5 bases). The CDR3 sequence is 14 residues long. The germline CDR1 and CDR2 sequences are MDHEN and SYDVKM. The V end lost 5 bases, the J end lost 0 bases, and 8 bases lay between the germline ends. DNA for the CDR3: TGTGCCAGCAGTGAGACAGTCTCTGGAAACACCATATATTTT. Protein product: CASSETVSGNTIYF.

This clonotype has only one observation. This chain connects TRBV2 to TRBJ2-7, with D uncertain. CDR1 SNHLY and CDR2 FYNNEI come from the germline V gene. The CDR3 runs to 13 residues. The V end lost 5 bases, the J end lost 6 bases, and 14 bases lay between the germline ends. The CDR3 coding sequence is TGTGCCAGCAGTATAAATGGGGATACCGAGCAGTACTTC. Protein product: CASSINGDTEQYF.

This clonotype has at least ten counts. The rearrangement links TRBV6-2 or TRBV6-3 to TRBJ2-7, with 7 bases that match TRBD1. J gave up 2 bases and V 0 bases, and 4 bases lay outside the gene matches. CDR1 is MNHEY, CDR2 SVGEGT, per germline. The CDR3 sequence is 15 residues long. CDR3 bases: TGTGCCAGCAGTTACTCGAGGGGGCCACCCTACGAGCAGTACTTC. This gives the protein CASSYSRGPPYEQYF.

To note about this clonotype: No conserved phenylalanine or tryptophan is present at the end of the CDR3, so a read error is the likely explanation. V gene TRBV9 combines with J gene TRBJ2-5; no reliable D call. V was trimmed by 0 bases and J by 1 base, leaving 7 bases between them. The CDR3 runs to 14 residues. CDR1 is SGDLS, CDR2 YYNGEE, per germline. The CDR3 sequence is CASSVEAAQETQYL. The CDR3 bases are TGTGCCAGCAGCGTAGAGGCAGCCCAAGAGACCCAGTACCTC.

This clonotype has at least ten counts. This chain links TRBV7-9 with TRBJ2-7; 10 nucleotides match TRBD1. The V and J ends lost 5 bases and 6 bases, in that order; junction bases with no gene match: 7. Germline V CDR1 and CDR2: SEHNR, FQNEAQ (reference sequence). The CDR3 contains 14 residues. The CDR3 loop is CASSAGTGVREQYF. The CDR3 nucleotides read TGTGCCAGCAGCGCCGGGACAGGGGTCCGCGAGCAGTACTTC.

In this sample, this clonotype turned up many times. The chain has TRBV11-3 and TRBJ1-1; TRBD1 might be the D (5 bases). Germline-derived CDR1 and CDR2 are SGHNT and YENEEA. This CDR3 comprises 16 residues. Trimming took off 2 bases at V and 1 base at J, with 14 bases between the two ends. CDR3 region: CASSLNKQGGNTEAFF. The CDR3 coding sequence is TGTGCCAGCAGCTTAAATAAGCAGGGTGGGAACACTGAAGCTTTCTTT. The full variable domain, its missing parts supplied by reference TRBV11-3 and TRBJ1-1, is EAGVVQSPRYKIIEKKQPVAFWCNPISGHNTLYWYLQNLGQGPELLIRYENEEAVDDSQLPKDRFSAERLKGVDSTLKIQPAELGDSAVYLCASSLNKQGGNTEAFFGQGTRLTVV.

This clonotype was seen repeatedly, ten times or more. The chain has TRBV5-1 and TRBJ1-3; no firm D call. The germline V gene has CDR1 SGHRS and CDR2 YFSETQ. This CDR3 is 16 amino acids long. The V end was cut by 3 bases, the J end by 0 bases, with 13 bases between. The chain's CDR3 is CASSYQGPGSGNTIYF. CDR3 DNA sequence: TGCGCCAGCAGCTACCAAGGGCCCGGCTCTGGAAACACCATATATTTT.

In its sample, this clonotype was seen many times. J is TRBJ2-7 and V is TRBV27, with D possibly being TRBD2 (7 bases). The CDR3 has 14 amino acids. CDR1 and CDR2 (germline): MNHEY, SMNVEV (reference sequence). Trimming cost V 7 bases and J 5 bases, with 18 bases left between them. The CDR3 reads CASKRGGAPNEQYF. In DNA form, the CDR3 reads TGTGCCAGCAAAAGGGGGGGGGCGCCGAACGAGCAGTACTTC.

This clonotype occurred many times. The chain is built from TRBV12-5 and TRBJ2-3; 7 nucleotides agree with TRBD2. The germline CDR1 and CDR2 sequences are LGHNT and FRNRAP. V lost 3 bases and J lost 2; bases outside the gene matches: 8. This CDR3 is built from 16 residues. The chain's CDR3 is CASGFGLAGVTDTQYF. CDR3 DNA: TGTGCTAGTGGTTTTGGATTAGCGGGCGTCACAGATACGCAGTATTTT.